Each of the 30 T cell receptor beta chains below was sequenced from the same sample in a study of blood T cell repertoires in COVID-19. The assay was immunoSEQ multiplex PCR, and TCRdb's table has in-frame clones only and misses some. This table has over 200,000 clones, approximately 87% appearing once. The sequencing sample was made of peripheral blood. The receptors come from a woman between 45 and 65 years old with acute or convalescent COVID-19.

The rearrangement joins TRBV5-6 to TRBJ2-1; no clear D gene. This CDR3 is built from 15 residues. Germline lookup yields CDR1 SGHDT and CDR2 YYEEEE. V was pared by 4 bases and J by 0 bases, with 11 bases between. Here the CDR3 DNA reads TGTGCCAGCAGCCAACCGGTGCTCTCCTACAATGAGCAGTTCTTC. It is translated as CASSQPVLSYNEQFF. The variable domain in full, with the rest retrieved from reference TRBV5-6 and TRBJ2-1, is DAGVTQSPTHLIKTRGQQVTLRCSPKSGHDTVSWYQQALGQGPQFIFQYYEEEERQRGNFPDRFSGHQFPNYSSELNVNALLLGDSALYLCASSQPVLSYNEQFFGPGTRLTVL.

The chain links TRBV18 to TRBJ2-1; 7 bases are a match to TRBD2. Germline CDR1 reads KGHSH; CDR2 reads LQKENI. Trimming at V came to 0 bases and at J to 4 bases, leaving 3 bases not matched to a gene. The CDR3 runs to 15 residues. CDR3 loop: CASSPPAGDYNEQFF. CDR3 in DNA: TGTGCCAGCTCACCACCCGCGGGGGATTACAATGAGCAGTTCTTC.

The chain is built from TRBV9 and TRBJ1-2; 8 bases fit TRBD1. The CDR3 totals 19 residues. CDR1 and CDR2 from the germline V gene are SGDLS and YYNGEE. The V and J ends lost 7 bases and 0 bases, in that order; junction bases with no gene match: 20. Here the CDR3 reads CASGEQTGDPFLTNYGYTF. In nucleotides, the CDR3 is TGTGCCAGCGGGGAACAGACAGGGGACCCTTTTCTTACTAACTATGGCTACACCTTC.

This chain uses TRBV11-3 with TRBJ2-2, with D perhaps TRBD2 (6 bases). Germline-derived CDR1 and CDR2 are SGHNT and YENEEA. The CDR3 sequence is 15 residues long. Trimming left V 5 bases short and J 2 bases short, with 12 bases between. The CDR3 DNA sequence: TGTGCCAGCAGCCATGGGACTTACAACACCGGGGAGCTGTTTTTT. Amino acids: CASSHGTYNTGELFF.

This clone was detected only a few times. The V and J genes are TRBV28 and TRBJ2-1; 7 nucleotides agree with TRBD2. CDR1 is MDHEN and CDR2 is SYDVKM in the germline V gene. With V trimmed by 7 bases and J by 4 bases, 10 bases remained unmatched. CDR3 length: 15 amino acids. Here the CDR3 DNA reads TGTGCCAGCACTAGCGGACTATCGAGGTACAATGAGCAGTTCTTC. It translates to CASTSGLSRYNEQFF.

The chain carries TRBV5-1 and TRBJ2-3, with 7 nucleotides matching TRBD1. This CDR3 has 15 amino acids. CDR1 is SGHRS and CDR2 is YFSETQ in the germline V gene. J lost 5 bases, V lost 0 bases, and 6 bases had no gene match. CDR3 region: CASSLGQGTGDTQYF. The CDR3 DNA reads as TGCGCCAGCAGCTTGGGACAGGGAACCGGAGATACGCAGTATTTT. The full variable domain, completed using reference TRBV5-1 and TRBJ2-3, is KAGVTQTPRYLIKTRGQQVTLSCSPISGHRSVSWYQQTPGQGLQFLFEYFSETQRNKGNFPGRFSGRQFSNSRSEMNVSTLELGDSALYLCASSLGQGTGDTQYFGPGTRLTVL.

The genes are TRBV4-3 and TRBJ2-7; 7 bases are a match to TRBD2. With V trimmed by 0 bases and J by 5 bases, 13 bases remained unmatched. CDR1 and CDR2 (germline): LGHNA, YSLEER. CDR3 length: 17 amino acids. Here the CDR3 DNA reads TGCGCCAGCAGCCAAGATTGGGCACTAGCGATATCCAACGAGCAGTACTTC. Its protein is CASSQDWALAISNEQYF.

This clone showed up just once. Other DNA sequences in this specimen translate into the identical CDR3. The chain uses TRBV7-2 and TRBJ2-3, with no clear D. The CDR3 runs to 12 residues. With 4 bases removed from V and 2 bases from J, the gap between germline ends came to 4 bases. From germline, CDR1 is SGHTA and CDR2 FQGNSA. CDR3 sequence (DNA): TGTGCCAGCAGCTCGTACACAGATACGCAGTATTTT. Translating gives CASSSYTDTQYF.

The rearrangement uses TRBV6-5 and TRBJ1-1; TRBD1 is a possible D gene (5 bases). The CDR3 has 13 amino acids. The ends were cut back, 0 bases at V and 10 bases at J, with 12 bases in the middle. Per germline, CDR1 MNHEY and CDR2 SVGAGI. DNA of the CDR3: TGTGCCAGCAGTTACTCGACCCAGGGTCGAGCTTTCTTT. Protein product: CASSYSTQGRAFF.

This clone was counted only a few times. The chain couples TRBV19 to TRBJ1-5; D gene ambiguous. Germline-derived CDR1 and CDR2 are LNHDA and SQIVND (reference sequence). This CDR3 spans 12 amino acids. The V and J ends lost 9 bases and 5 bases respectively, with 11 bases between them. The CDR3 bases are TGTGCCAGGGCGGGTCATTATCAGCCCCAGCATTTT. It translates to CARAGHYQPQHF.

In DNA, the CDR3 is TGTGCCAGCTCTCAGGGGGCTAACAATGAGCAGTTCTTC. It specifies CASSQGANNEQFF. The chain recombines TRBV12-3 or TRBV12-4 with TRBJ2-1; 8 bases are a match to TRBD1. Trimming removed 8 bases from V and 5 bases from J; junction bases left unmatched: 5. The CDR3 runs 13 residues.

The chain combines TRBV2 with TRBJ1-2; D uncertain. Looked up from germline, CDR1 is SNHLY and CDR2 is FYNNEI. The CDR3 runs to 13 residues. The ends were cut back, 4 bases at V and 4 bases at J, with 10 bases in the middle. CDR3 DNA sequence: TGTGCCAGCAGTGCGGAGGGTGGCTATGGCTACACCTTC. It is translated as CASSAEGGYGYTF.

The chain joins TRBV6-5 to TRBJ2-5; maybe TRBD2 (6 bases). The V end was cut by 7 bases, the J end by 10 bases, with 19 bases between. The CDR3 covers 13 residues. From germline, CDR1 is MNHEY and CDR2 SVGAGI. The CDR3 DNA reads TGTGCCAGCAATCAAGGGACTCCTAAAAGCCAGTACTTC. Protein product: CASNQGTPKSQYF.

CDR3 DNA: TGCGCCAGCAGCTTGGGGGCGCAGGGAGGCTCCTATAATTCACCCCTCCACTTT. Residues: CASSLGAQGGSYNSPLHF. The chain has TRBV5-1 and TRBJ1-6; perhaps TRBD1 as D (5 bases). Germline CDR1 SGHRS, CDR2 YFSETQ. There are 18 residues in the CDR3. Trimming stripped 0 bases from V and 0 bases from J, with 13 bases between.

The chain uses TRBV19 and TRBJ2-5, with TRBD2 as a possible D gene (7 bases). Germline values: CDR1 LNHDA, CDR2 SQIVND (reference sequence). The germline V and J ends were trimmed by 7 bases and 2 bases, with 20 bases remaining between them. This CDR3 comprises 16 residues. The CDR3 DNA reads TGTGCCAGTAAGAGGGGGGGGACGGCTACACAAGAGACCCAGTACTTC. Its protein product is CASKRGGTATQETQYF.

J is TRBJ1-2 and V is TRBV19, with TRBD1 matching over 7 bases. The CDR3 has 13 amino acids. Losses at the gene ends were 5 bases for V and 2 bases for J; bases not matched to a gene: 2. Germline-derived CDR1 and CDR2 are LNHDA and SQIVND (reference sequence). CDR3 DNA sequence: TGTGCCAGTAGTTCGGACAGGAACTATGGCTACACCTTC. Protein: CASSSDRNYGYTF.

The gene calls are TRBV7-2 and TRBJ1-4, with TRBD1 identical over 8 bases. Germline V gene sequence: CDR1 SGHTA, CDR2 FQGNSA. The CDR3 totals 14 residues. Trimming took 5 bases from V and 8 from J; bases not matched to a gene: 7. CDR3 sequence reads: CASSLGQGWEKLFF. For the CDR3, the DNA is TGTGCCAGCAGCCTCGGACAGGGTTGGGAAAAACTGTTTTTT.

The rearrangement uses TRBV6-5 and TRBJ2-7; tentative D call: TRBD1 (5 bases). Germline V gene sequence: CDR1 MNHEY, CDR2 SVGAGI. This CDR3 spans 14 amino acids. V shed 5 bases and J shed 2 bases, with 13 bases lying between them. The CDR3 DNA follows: TGTGCCAGCAGTCAGCTTACAGGAACCTACGAGCAGTACTTC. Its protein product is CASSQLTGTYEQYF.

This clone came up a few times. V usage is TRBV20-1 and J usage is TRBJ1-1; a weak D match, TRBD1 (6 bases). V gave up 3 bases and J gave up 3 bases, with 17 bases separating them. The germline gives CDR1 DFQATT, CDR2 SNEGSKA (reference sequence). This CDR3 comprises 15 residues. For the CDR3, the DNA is TGCAGTGCTAGTTTTGGGGGCGCGGGGGACACTGAAGCTTTCTTT. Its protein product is CSASFGGAGDTEAFF.

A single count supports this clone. CDR3 sequence reads: CASSLRLADTGELFF. CDR3 sequence (DNA): TGTGCCAGCAGCTTACGACTAGCGGACACCGGGGAGCTGTTTTTT. The genes are TRBV7-9 and TRBJ2-2, with 9 bases identical to TRBD2. The ends lost 2 bases at V and 3 bases at J; junction bases unmatched: 1. This CDR3 is 15 amino acids long. Germline-derived CDR1 and CDR2 are SEHNR and FQNEAQ (reference sequence).

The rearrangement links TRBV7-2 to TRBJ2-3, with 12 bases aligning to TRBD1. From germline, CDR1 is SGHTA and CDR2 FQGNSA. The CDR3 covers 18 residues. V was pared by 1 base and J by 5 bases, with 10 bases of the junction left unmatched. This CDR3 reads CASSLVRWGQGAKDTQYF. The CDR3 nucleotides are TGTGCCAGCAGCTTAGTGAGGTGGGGACAGGGGGCCAAAGATACGCAGTATTTT.

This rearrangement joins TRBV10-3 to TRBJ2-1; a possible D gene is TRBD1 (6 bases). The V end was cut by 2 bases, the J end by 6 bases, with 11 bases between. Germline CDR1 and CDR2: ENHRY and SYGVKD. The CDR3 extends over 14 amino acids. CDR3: CAISEPQGSNEQFF. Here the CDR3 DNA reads TGTGCCATCAGTGAGCCTCAGGGGTCCAATGAGCAGTTCTTC.

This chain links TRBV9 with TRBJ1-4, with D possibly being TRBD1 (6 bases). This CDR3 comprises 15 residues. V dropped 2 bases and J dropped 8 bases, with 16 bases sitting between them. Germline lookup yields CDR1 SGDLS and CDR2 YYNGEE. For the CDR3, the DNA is TGTGCCAGCAGCGTTTCCCAGGGGAGAAGCGAAAAACTGTTTTTT. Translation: CASSVSQGRSEKLFF.

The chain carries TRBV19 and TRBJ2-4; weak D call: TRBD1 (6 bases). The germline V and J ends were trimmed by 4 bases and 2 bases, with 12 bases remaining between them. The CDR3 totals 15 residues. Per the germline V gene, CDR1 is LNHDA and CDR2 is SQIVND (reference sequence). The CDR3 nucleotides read TGTGCCAGTAGTAGGCCAGGGGTAACCAAAAACATTCAGTACTTC. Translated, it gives CASSRPGVTKNIQYF.

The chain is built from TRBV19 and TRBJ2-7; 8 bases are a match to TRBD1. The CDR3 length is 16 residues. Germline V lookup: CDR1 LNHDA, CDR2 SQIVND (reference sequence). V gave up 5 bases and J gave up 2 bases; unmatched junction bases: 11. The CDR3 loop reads CASSERSGTGTYEQYF. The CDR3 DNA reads TGTGCCAGTAGTGAAAGATCCGGGACAGGTACCTACGAGCAGTACTTC.

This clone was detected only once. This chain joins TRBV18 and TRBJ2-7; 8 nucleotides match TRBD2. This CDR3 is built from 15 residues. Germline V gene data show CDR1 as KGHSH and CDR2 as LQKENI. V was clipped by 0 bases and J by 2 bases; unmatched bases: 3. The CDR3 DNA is TGTGCCAGCTCACCACCCCAGCGGGGGACCTACGAGCAGTACTTC. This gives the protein CASSPPQRGTYEQYF.

The CDR3 sequence: CASSPRDSPENSPLHF. The CDR3 DNA follows: TGTGCCAGCAGCCCCAGGGACAGCCCAGAGAATTCACCCCTCCACTTT. The chain links TRBV7-8 to TRBJ1-6, with 7 bases lining up with TRBD1. Per the germline V gene, CDR1 is SGHVS and CDR2 is FQNEAQ. V trimming: 5 bases; J trimming: 7 bases; junction bases outside the gene matches: 11. The CDR3 has 16 amino acids.

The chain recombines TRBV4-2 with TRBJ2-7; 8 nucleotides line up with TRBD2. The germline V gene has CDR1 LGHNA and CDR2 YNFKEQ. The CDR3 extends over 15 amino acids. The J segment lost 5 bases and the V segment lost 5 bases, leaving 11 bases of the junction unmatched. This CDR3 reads CASSSPLAGVHEQYF. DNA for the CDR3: TGTGCCAGCAGCTCCCCTCTAGCGGGTGTTCACGAGCAGTACTTC.

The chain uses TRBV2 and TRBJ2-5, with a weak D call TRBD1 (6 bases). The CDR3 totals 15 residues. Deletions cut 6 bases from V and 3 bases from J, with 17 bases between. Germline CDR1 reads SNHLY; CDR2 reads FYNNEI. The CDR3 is CASSMSPRDKETQYF. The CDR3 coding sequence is TGTGCCAGCAGCATGAGTCCCCGGGACAAAGAGACCCAGTACTTC. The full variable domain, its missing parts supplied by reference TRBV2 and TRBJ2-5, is EPEVTQTPSHQVTQMGQEVILRCVPISNHLYFYWYRQILGQKVEFLVSFYNNEISEKSEIFDDQFSVERPDGSNFTLKIRSTKLEDSAMYFCASSMSPRDKETQYFGPGTRLLVL.

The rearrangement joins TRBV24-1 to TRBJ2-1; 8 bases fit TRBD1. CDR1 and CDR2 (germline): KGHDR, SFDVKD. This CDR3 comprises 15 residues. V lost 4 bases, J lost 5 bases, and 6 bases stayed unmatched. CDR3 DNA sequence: TGTGCCACCAGTGACCCCGGGACAGGTAACAATGAGCAGTTCTTC. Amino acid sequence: CATSDPGTGNNEQFF.